What follows is one T cell receptor beta chain and its context. Its antigen is still unknown. Lung cancer patients with chemo-refractory metastatic non-small-cell disease were given focal radiation plus CTLA-4 blockade with ipilimumab. This specimen comes from a study of radiotherapy plus CTLA-4 blockade in lung cancer. Study details: Roughly 17% of patients responded objectively, and roughly 31% achieved disease control. Whole-study findings and limits: Blood saw expansion of tumor-derived TCR clones after radiotherapy plus ipilimumab.

This table comes from immunoSEQ multiplex PCR, and its TCRdb copy is limited to in-frame clones, with some not included. Here the sample spans 90,000 or so clones, roughly 80% being singletons. The V and J ends lost 6 bases and 7 bases, in that order; junction bases with no gene match: 5. The germline V gene encodes CDR1 MNHNY and CDR2 SVGAGI (reference sequence). The CDR3 covers 13 residues. Specimen: peripheral blood, collected from a patient treated with radiotherapy plus ipilimumab. V gene TRBV6-6 combines with J gene TRBJ1-2; 10 bases agree with TRBD1. The receptor's source is a human donor with non-small cell lung cancer who had stable disease on radiotherapy plus ipilimumab. DNA of the CDR3: TGTGCCAGCAGGATGGGACAGGGGCTTGGCTACACCTTC. Translated, it gives CASRMGQGLGYTF.